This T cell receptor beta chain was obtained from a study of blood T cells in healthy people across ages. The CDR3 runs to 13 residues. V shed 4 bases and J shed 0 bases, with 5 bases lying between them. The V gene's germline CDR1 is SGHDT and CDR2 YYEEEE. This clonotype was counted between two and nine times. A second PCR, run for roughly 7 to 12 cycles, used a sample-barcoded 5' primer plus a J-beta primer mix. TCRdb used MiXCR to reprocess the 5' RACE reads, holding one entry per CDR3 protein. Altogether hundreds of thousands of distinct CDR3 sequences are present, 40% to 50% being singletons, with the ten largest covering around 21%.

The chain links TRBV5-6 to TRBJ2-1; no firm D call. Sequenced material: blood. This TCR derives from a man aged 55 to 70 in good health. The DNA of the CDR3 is TGTGCCAGCAGCCATAGCTCCTACAATGAGCAGTTCTTC. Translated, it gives CASSHSSYNEQFF.